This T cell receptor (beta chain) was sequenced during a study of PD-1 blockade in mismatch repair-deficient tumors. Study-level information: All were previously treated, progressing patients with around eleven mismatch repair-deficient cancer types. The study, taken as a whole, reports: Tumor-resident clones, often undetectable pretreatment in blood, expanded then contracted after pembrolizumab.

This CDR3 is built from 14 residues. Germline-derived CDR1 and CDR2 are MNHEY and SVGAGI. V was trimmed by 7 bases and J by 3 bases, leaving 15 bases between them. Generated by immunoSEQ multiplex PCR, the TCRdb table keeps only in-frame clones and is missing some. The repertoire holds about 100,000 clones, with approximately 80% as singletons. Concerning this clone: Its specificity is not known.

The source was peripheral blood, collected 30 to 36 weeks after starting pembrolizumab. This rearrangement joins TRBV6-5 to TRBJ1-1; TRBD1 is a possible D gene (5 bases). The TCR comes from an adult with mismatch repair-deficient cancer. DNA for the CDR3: TGTGCCAGCATTGGGGCTCAAGGGGACACTGAAGCTTTCTTT. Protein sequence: CASIGAQGDTEAFF.